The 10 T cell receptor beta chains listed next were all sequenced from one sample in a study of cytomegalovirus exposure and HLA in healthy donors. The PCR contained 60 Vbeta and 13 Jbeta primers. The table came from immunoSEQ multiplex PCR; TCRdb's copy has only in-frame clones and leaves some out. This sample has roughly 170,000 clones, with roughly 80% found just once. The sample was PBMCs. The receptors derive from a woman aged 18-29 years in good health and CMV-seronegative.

CDR3 residues: CASSDSQGDERASTPTDTQYF. The CDR3 DNA reads TGTGCCAGCAGCGACTCACAGGGGGATGAGCGGGCCAGCACCCCCACAGATACGCAGTATTTT. V and J are TRBV9 and TRBJ2-3; the match to TRBD1 covers 8 bases. The ends lost 3 bases at V and 2 bases at J; junction bases unmatched: 23. The germline V gene encodes CDR1 SGDLS and CDR2 YYNGEE. The CDR3 is 21 amino acids. The variable domain in full, with the rest retrieved from reference TRBV9 and TRBJ2-3, is DSGVTQTPKHLITATGQRVTLRCSPRSGDLSVYWYQQSLDQGLQFLIQYYNGEERAKGNILERFSAQQFPDLHSELNLSSLELGDSALYFCASSDSQGDERASTPTDTQYFGPGTRLTVL.

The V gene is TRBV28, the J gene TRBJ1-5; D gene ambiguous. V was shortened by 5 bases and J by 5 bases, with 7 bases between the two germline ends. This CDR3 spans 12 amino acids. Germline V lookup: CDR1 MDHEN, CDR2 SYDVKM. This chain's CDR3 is CASSIVDQPQHF. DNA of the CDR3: TGTGCCAGCAGTATAGTTGATCAGCCCCAGCATTTT. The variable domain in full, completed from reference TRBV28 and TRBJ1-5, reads DVKVTQSSRYLVKRTGEKVFLECVQDMDHENMFWYRQDPGLGLRLIYFSYDVKMKEKGDIPEGYSVSREKKERFSLILESASTNQTSMYLCASSIVDQPQHFGDGTRLSIL.

Written as DNA, the CDR3 is TGTGCCAGCAGCCAAGGACGGGACAGGCCTTTTAACACTGAAGCTTTCTTT. This sequence encodes CASSQGRDRPFNTEAFF. The V and J genes are TRBV7-8 and TRBJ1-1, with 8 nucleotides matching TRBD1. CDR3 length: 17 residues. Trimming took 5 bases from V and 2 from J; bases not matched to a gene: 13. Looked up from germline, CDR1 is SGHVS and CDR2 is FQNEAQ.

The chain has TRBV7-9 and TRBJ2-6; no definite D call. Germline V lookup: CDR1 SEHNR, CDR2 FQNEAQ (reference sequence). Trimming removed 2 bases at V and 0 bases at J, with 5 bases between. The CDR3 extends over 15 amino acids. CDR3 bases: TGTGCCAGCAGCTTAAGCGCCTCTGGGGCCAACGTCCTGACTTTC. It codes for CASSLSASGANVLTF.

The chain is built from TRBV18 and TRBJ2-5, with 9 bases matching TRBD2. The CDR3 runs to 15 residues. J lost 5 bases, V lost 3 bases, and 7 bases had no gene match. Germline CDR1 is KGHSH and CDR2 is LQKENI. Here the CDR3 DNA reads TGTGCCAGCTCACCGGGTAGCGGGAGCGGTGAGACCCAGTACTTC. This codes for CASSPGSGSGETQYF.

The CDR3 nucleotides read TGCGCCAGCAGGGGACAGACCCGTGTGCCGAACACTGAAGCTTTCTTT. The encoded protein is CASRGQTRVPNTEAFF. The chain links TRBV5-1 to TRBJ1-1; TRBD1 matches at 7 bases. CDR3 size: 16 residues. V gave up 5 bases and J gave up 1 base; unmatched junction bases: 11. Germline V lookup: CDR1 SGHRS, CDR2 YFSETQ.

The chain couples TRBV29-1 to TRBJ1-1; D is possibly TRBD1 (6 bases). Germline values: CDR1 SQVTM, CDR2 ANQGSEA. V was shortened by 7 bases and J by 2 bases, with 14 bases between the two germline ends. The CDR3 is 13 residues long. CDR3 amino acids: CSAWNRENTEAFF. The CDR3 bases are TGCAGCGCCTGGAACAGGGAAAACACTGAAGCTTTCTTT.

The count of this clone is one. This CDR3 is CASSLQGLSSYEQYF. CDR3 nucleotide sequence: TGTGCCAGCAGCTTACAGGGATTGAGCTCCTACGAGCAGTACTTC. The chain links TRBV7-2 to TRBJ2-7; TRBD1 might be the D (5 bases). Germline CDR1 is SGHTA and CDR2 is FQGNSA. The CDR3 totals 15 residues. V was pared by 2 bases and J by 0 bases, with 11 bases between. The variable domain in full, with the rest retrieved from reference TRBV7-2 and TRBJ2-7, is GAGVSQSPSNKVTEKGKDVELRCDPISGHTALYWYRQSLGQGLEFLIYFQGNSAPDKSGLPSDRFSAERTGGSVSTLTIQRTQQEDSAVYLCASSLQGLSSYEQYFGPGTRLTVT.

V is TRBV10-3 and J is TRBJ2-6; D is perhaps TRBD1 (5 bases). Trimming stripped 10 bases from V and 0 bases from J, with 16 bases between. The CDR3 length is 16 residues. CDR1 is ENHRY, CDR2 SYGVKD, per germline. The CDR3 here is CATSRVPTSGANVLTF. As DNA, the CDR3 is TGTGCCACTTCCAGGGTCCCAACCTCTGGGGCCAACGTCCTGACTTTC.

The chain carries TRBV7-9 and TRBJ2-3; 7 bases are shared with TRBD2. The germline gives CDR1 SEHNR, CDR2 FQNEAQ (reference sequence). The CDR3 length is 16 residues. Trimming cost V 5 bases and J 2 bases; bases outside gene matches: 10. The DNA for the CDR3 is TGTGCCAGCAGCCTCGGGACTACAAATCCCACAGATACGCAGTATTTT. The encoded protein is CASSLGTTNPTDTQYF.